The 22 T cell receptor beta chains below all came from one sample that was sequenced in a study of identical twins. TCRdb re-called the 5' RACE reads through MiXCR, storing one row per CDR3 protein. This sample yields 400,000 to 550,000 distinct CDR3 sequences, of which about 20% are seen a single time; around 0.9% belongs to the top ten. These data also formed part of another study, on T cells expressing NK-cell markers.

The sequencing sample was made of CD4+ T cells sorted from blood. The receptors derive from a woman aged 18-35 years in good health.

The CDR3 DNA sequence: TGCAGTGCTAGAAAGTCTGGACTAGCGGGGGGGAATGAGCAGTTCTTC. It translates to CSARKSGLAGGNEQFF. This chain connects TRBV20-1 to TRBJ2-1; TRBD2 matches at 15 bases. Germline lookup yields CDR1 DFQATT and CDR2 SNEGSKA (reference sequence). Trimming took 2 bases from V and 7 from J; bases not matched to a gene: 6. This CDR3 comprises 16 residues.

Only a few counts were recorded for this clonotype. The CDR3 sequence: CSASGTSGSVADTQYF. DNA of the CDR3: TGCAGTGCGTCCGGGACTAGCGGGAGTGTCGCAGATACGCAGTATTTT. This chain joins TRBV20-1 and TRBJ2-3; 14 bases fit TRBD2. The CDR3 covers 16 residues. Germline CDR1 reads DFQATT; CDR2 reads SNEGSKA (reference sequence). The ends lost 6 bases at V and 4 bases at J; junction bases unmatched: 9.

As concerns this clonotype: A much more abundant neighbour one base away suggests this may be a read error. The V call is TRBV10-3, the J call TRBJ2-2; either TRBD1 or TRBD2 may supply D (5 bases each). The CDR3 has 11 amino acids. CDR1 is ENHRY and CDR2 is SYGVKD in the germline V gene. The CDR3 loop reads CAIRDTGEPFF. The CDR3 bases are TGTGCCATCAGGGACACCGGGGAGCCGTTTTTT.

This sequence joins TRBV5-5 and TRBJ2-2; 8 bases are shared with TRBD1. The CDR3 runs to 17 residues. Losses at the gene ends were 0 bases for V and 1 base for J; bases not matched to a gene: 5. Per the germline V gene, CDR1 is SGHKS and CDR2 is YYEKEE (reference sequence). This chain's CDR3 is CASSLARTGLNTGELFF. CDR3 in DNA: TGTGCCAGCAGCTTGGCCAGGACAGGGCTGAACACCGGGGAGCTGTTTTTT.

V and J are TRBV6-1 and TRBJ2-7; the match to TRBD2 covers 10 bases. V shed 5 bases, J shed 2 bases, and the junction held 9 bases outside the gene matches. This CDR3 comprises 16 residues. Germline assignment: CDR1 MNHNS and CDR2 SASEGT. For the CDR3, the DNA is TGTGCCAGCAGTCCCTCCCGACTAGCGGGCACCTACGAGCAGTACTTC. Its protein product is CASSPSRLAGTYEQYF.

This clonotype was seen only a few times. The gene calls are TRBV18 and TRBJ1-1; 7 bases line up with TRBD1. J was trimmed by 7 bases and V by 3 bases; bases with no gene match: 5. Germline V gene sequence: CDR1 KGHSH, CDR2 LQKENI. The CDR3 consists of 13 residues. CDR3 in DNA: TGTGCCAGCTCACCCGGACAGGAAAGTGAAGCTTTCTTT. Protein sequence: CASSPGQESEAFF. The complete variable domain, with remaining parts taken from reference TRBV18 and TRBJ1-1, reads NAGVMQNPRHLVRRRGQEARLRCSPMKGHSHVYWYRQLPEEGLKFMVYLQKENIIDESGMPKERFSAEFPKEGPSILRIQQVVRGDSAAYFCASSPGQESEAFFGQGTRLTVV.

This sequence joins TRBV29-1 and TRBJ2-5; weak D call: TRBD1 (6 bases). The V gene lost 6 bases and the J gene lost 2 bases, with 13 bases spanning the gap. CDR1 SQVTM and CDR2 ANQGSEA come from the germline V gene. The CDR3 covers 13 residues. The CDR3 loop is CSVARDTQETQYF. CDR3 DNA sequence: TGCAGCGTGGCGAGGGACACGCAAGAGACCCAGTACTTC.

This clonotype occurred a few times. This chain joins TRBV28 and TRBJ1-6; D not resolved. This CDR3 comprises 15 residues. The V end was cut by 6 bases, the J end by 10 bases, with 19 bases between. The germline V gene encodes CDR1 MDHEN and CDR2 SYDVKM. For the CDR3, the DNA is TGTGCCAGCAGGCTCGAGACCGGGATGGTATCACCCCTCCACTTT. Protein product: CASRLETGMVSPLHF.

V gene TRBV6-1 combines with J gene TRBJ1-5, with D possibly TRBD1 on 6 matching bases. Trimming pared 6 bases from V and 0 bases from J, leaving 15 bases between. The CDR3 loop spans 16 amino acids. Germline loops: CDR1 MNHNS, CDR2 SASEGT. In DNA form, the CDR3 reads TGTGCCAGCAGCCAGAGCAGGGGTAGTAGCAATCAGCCCCAGCATTTT. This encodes CASSQSRGSSNQPQHF.

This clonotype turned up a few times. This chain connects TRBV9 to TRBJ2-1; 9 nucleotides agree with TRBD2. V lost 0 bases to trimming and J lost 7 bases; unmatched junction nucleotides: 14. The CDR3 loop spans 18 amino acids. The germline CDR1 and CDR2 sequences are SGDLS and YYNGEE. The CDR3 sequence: CASSVVRDSGRIRNEQFF. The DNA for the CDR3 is TGTGCCAGCAGCGTAGTACGTGATAGCGGGAGAATCCGAAATGAGCAGTTCTTC.

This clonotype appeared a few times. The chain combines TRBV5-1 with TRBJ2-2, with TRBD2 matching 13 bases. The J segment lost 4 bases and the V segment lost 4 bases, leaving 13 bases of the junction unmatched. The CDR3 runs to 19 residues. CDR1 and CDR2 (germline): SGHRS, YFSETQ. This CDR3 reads CASSPGLAGKVSSTGELFF. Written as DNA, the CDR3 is TGCGCCAGCAGCCCGGGACTAGCGGGAAAGGTTTCGAGCACCGGGGAGCTGTTTTTT. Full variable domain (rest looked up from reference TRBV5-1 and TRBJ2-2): KAGVTQTPRYLIKTRGQQVTLSCSPISGHRSVSWYQQTPGQGLQFLFEYFSETQRNKGNFPGRFSGRQFSNSRSEMNVSTLELGDSALYLCASSPGLAGKVSSTGELFFGEGSRLTVL.

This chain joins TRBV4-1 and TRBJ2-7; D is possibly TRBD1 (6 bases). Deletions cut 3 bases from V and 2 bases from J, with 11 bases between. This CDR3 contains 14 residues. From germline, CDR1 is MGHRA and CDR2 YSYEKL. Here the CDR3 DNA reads TGCGCCAGCAGCCATTCACAGGGACCCTACGAGCAGTACTTC. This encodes CASSHSQGPYEQYF.

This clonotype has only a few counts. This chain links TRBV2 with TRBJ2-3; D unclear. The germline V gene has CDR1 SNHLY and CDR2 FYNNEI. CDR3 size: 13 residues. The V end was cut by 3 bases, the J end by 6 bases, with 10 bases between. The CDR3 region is CASSETRLDTQYF. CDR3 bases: TGTGCCAGCAGTGAGACCAGACTGGATACGCAGTATTTT.

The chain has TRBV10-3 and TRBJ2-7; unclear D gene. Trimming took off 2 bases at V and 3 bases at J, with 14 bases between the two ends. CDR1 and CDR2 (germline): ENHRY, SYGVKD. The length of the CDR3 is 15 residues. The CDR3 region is CAISEVKGRLYEQYF. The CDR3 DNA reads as TGTGCCATCAGTGAGGTGAAAGGCAGACTCTACGAGCAGTACTTC.

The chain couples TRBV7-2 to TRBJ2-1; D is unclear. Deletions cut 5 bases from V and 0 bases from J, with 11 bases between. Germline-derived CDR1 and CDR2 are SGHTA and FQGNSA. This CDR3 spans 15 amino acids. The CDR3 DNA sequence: TGTGCCAGCAGCCGAGACTGGAGCTCCTACAATGAGCAGTTCTTC. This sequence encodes CASSRDWSSYNEQFF.

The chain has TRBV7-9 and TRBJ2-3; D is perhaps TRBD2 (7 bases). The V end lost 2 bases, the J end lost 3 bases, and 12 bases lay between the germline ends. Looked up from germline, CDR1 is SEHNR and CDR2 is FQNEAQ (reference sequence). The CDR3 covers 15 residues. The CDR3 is CASSLPRGGTDTQYF. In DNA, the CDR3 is TGTGCCAGCAGCTTACCTAGGGGGGGGACAGATACGCAGTATTTT.

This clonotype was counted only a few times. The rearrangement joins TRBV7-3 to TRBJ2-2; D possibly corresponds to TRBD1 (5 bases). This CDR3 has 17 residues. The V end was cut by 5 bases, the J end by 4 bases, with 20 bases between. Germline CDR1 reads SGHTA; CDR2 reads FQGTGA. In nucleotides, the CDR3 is TGTGCCAGCAGCCCTTACCACGAGACAGCATCCACCGGGGAGCTGTTTTTT. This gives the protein CASSPYHETASTGELFF.

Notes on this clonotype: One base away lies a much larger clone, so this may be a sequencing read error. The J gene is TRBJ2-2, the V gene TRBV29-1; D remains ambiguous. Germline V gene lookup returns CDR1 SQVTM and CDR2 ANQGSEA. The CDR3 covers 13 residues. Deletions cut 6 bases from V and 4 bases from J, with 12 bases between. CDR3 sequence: CSVKGLITGELFF. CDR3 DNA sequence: TGCAGCGTAAAGGGCCTCATCACCGGGGAGCTGTTTTTT.

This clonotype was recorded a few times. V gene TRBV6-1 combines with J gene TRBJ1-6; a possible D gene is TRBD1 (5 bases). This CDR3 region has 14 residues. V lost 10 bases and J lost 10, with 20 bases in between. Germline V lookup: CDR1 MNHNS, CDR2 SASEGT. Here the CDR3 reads CATSVGGGGSPLHF. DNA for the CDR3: TGTGCCACATCGGTCGGCGGGGGAGGCTCACCCCTCCACTTT.

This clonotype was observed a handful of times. The CDR3 bases are TGTGCTAGTGGTTTGGCAGGGGGGACGCAGTATTTT. The encoded protein is CASGLAGGTQYF. The gene calls are TRBV12-5 and TRBJ2-3; tentatively, D is TRBD1 (7 bases). Between the trimmed V and J ends, which lost 1 base and 9 bases, there was a span of 8 bases. The CDR3 length is 12 residues. Germline CDR1 and CDR2: LGHNT and FRNRAP.

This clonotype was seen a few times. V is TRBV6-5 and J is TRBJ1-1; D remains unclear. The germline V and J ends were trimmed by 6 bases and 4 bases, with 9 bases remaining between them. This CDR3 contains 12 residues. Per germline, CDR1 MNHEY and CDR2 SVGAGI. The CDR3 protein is CASSPSGTEAFF. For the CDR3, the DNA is TGTGCCAGCAGCCCCTCGGGCACTGAAGCTTTCTTT.

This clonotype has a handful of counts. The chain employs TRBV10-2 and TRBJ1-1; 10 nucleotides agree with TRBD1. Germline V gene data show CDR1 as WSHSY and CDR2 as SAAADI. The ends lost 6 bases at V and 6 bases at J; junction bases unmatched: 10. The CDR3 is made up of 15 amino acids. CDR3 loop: CASRRTGGQGAEAFF. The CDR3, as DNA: TGCGCCAGCAGGAGGACAGGGGGACAGGGCGCTGAAGCTTTCTTT.